One sample yielded the 26 T cell receptor beta chains listed below, sequenced in a study of blood T cells in healthy people across ages. Combining a sample-barcoded 5' primer with a J-beta primer mix, a second PCR ran for roughly 7 to 12 cycles. TCRdb processed the 5' RACE reads anew with MiXCR; each CDR3 protein has one entry. The sample has 500,000 to 700,000 distinct CDR3 sequences, less than 35% seen once. Material for sequencing was blood. These receptors came from a woman older than 75 in good health.

CDR3 sequence reads: CAWSLSGTGGARNEQFF. CDR3 nucleotide sequence: TGTGCCTGGAGTCTAAGTGGGACCGGGGGGGCGAGAAATGAGCAGTTCTTC. The genes are TRBV30 and TRBJ2-1, with 8 bases matching TRBD2. Per germline, CDR1 GTSNPN and CDR2 SVGIG (reference sequence). V shed 2 bases, J shed 7 bases, and the junction held 16 bases outside the gene matches. The CDR3 covers 17 residues.

This clonotype has at least ten counts. V and J are TRBV20-1 and TRBJ2-7; D is unclear. V lost 7 bases and J 0 bases, leaving 13 bases between the germline ends. The CDR3 covers 13 residues. The germline gives CDR1 DFQATT, CDR2 SNEGSKA (reference sequence). CDR3 DNA: TGCAGTGGCCGACTTAGGAGCTCCTACGAGCAGTACTTC. It translates to CSGRLRSSYEQYF.

The gene calls are TRBV11-3 and TRBJ2-3; D is undetermined. CDR3 length: 14 residues. V was shortened by 5 bases and J by 4 bases, with 13 bases between the two germline ends. Germline V gene sequence: CDR1 SGHNT, CDR2 YENEEA. CDR3 residues: CASSENWVSDTQYF. CDR3 in DNA: TGTGCCAGCAGCGAAAATTGGGTATCAGATACGCAGTATTTT.

In this sample, this clonotype turned up a few times. A much larger clone sits a single nucleotide away, making a read error possible. The chain combines TRBV7-2 with TRBJ2-3; 10 bases are shared with TRBD2. The CDR3 is 17 residues long. J was trimmed by 5 bases and V by 3 bases; bases with no gene match: 11. CDR1 and CDR2 (germline): SGHTA, FQGNSA. Here the CDR3 reads CASSFARAGGGGDTQYF. The CDR3 bases are TGTGCCAGCAGCTTCGCCCGAGCGGGGGGGGGAGGAGATACGCAGTATTTT.

V and J are TRBV28 and TRBJ2-7, with 7 bases that match TRBD1. In germline, CDR1 is MDHEN, CDR2 SYDVKM. The junction had 5 bases not matched to a gene; V was cut back by 10 bases and J by 2 bases. The CDR3 is 12 residues long. CDR3 amino acids: CATGQEPYEQYF. The CDR3, as DNA: TGTGCCACCGGACAGGAGCCCTACGAGCAGTACTTC.

This clonotype was recorded at least ten times. The chain links TRBV21-1 to TRBJ2-3; the listed D gene, TRBD1, was not tested against the DNA. TRBV21-1 is noted as a pseudogene. The CDR3 has 19 amino acids. CDR3 in amino acids: CASSHRRSVRDLSTDTQYF. DNA of the CDR3: TGTGCCAGCAGTCACAGGAGATCCGTCCGGGACCTTAGCACAGATACGCAGTATTTT.

In its sample, this clonotype was seen many times. The chain links TRBV20-1 to TRBJ2-7; D not certain. The CDR3 totals 13 residues. Trimming removed 3 bases at V and 4 bases at J, with 13 bases between. Germline CDR1 and CDR2: DFQATT and SNEGSKA (reference sequence). CDR3 in amino acids: CSARQVSGYEQYF. The CDR3 nucleotides read TGCAGTGCTAGGCAGGTGTCCGGATACGAGCAGTACTTC.

This clonotype has more than one count but fewer than ten. The V call is TRBV10-3, the J call TRBJ2-6; D is undetermined. V was cut by 0 bases and J by 2 bases, with 5 bases left in between. This CDR3 has 15 amino acids. Germline lookup yields CDR1 ENHRY and CDR2 SYGVKD. CDR3 coding DNA: TGTGCCATCAGTGAGTCAAGTCCTGGGGCCAACGTCCTGACTTTC. It yields the protein CAISESSPGANVLTF.

This clonotype was seen repeatedly, ten times or more. V and J are TRBV2 and TRBJ2-1; TRBD2 agrees at 10 bases. The length of the CDR3 is 15 residues. CDR1 is SNHLY and CDR2 is FYNNEI in the germline V gene. The trim removed 5 bases at V and 8 bases at J, leaving 9 bases unmatched. CDR3 residues: CASSLLAGTMDEQFF. The CDR3 bases are TGTGCCAGCAGTTTACTAGCGGGGACCATGGATGAGCAGTTCTTC.

This clonotype was recorded a few times. V and J are TRBV12-3 or TRBV12-4 and TRBJ2-2, with D maybe TRBD1 (6 bases). CDR3 size: 14 residues. The V end lost 5 bases, the J end lost 5 bases, and 12 bases lay between the germline ends. CDR3 in DNA: TGTGCCAGCAGTCCCAACAGGGTGACCGGGGAGCTGTTTTTT. Translating gives CASSPNRVTGELFF.

This clonotype was recorded a few times. The V and J genes are TRBV10-2 and TRBJ2-3; a weak D match, TRBD1 (6 bases). V lost 3 bases, J lost 0 bases, and 10 bases lay in between. This CDR3 comprises 15 residues. The germline V gene encodes CDR1 WSHSY and CDR2 SAAADI. In nucleotides, the CDR3 is TGCGCCAGCAGTGAACCGAGGGGGAGCACAGATACGCAGTATTTT. Its protein is CASSEPRGSTDTQYF.

Worth noting for this clonotype: This may come from a read error, since a much larger clone is one base off. CDR3 nucleotides: TGTGCCAGCAGCCAATTGGGTGGGCAAGAGACCCAGTACTTC. The encoded protein is CASSQLGGQETQYF. This sequence joins TRBV3-1 and TRBJ2-5, with D unresolved. V lost 2 bases and J lost 2, with 9 bases in between. Germline-derived CDR1 and CDR2 are LGHDT and YNNKEL (reference sequence). The CDR3 consists of 14 residues.

This clonotype was observed at least ten times. The rearrangement links TRBV29-1 to TRBJ2-5; D unresolved. The CDR3 contains 14 residues. In germline, CDR1 is SQVTM, CDR2 ANQGSEA. V lost 6 bases and J lost 5, with 19 bases in between. The CDR3 region has the DNA TGCAGCGTCGCCACTCTAGGTTTTAGGGAGACCCAGTACTTC. Translation: CSVATLGFRETQYF.

The chain uses TRBV24-1 and TRBJ2-2; D possibly corresponds to TRBD2 (6 bases). This CDR3 spans 14 amino acids. V was pared by 5 bases and J by 7 bases, with 13 bases between. Germline-derived CDR1 and CDR2 are KGHDR and SFDVKD. The CDR3 sequence is CATSARRENGELFF. CDR3 DNA: TGTGCCACCAGTGCCAGGAGGGAGAACGGGGAGCTGTTTTTT.

This rearrangement joins TRBV7-2 to TRBJ1-6, with D possibly matching TRBD1 (5 bases). The length of the CDR3 is 14 residues. Germline CDR1 and CDR2: SGHTA and FQGNSA. The V end lost 2 bases, the J end lost 7 bases, and 9 bases lay between the germline ends. The CDR3 DNA is TGTGCCAGCAGCTTACGGGGCGAGAATTCACCCCTCCACTTT. It codes for CASSLRGENSPLHF.

This clonotype was seen ten or more times. For the CDR3, the DNA is TGCAGTGCCATAGTACCCGGACAGTTGAACACTGAAGCTTTCTTT. Protein product: CSAIVPGQLNTEAFF. The V gene is TRBV20-1, the J gene TRBJ1-1; perhaps TRBD1 as D (6 bases). This CDR3 has 15 amino acids. CDR1 and CDR2 (germline): DFQATT, SNEGSKA (reference sequence). The V end lost 6 bases, the J end lost 0 bases, and 17 bases lay between the germline ends.

This clonotype occurred many times. The V call is TRBV7-2, the J call TRBJ2-3, with TRBD2 matching over 13 bases. Germline trimming cut 6 bases from V and 5 bases from J; bases unmatched to any gene: 8. Germline values: CDR1 SGHTA, CDR2 FQGNSA. The CDR3 consists of 16 residues. The CDR3 sequence is CASRRGLAGAGDTQYF. CDR3 in DNA: TGTGCCAGCAGACGTGGACTAGCGGGGGCGGGAGATACGCAGTATTTT.

Points on this clonotype: Given a much more abundant clone one base away, this may be a read error. The J gene is TRBJ2-5, the V gene TRBV3-1; D perhaps matches TRBD1 (6 bases). The V end was cut by 6 bases, the J end by 13 bases, with 21 bases between. The germline CDR1 and CDR2 sequences are LGHDT and YNNKEL (reference sequence). This CDR3 has 13 residues. The CDR3 DNA follows: TGTGCCAGCAGACAGGGTAGCCTTCCCGAGCTGTACTTC. It specifies CASRQGSLPELYF.

V gene TRBV20-1 combines with J gene TRBJ1-5, with TRBD1 as a possible D gene (5 bases). The CDR3 spans 16 residues. The germline gives CDR1 DFQATT, CDR2 SNEGSKA (reference sequence). The V end lost 3 bases, the J end lost 0 bases, and 15 bases lay between the germline ends. This CDR3 reads CSASAGRGDSNQPQHF. CDR3 nucleotides: TGCAGTGCTAGCGCGGGAAGAGGGGATAGCAATCAGCCCCAGCATTTT.

The sample holds many counts of this clonotype. The V and J genes are TRBV20-1 and TRBJ2-3; 14 positions agree with TRBD2. Germline V gene lookup returns CDR1 DFQATT and CDR2 SNEGSKA (reference sequence). CDR3 length: 14 amino acids. V lost 2 bases to trimming and J lost 6 bases; unmatched junction nucleotides: 1. CDR3: CSARRLAGGDTQYF. CDR3 coding DNA: TGCAGTGCTAGAAGACTAGCGGGGGGGGATACGCAGTATTTT.

In this sample, this clonotype turned up many times. The J gene is TRBJ2-2, the V gene TRBV6-2 or TRBV6-3; 8 bases are shared with TRBD1. CDR1 and CDR2 (germline): MNHEY, SVGEGT. This CDR3 spans 14 amino acids. With 5 bases clipped from V and 4 bases from J, the junction kept 3 bases outside the gene matches. CDR3 protein: CASSADRGTGELFF. Written as DNA, the CDR3 is TGTGCCAGCAGTGCTGACAGGGGCACCGGGGAGCTGTTTTTT.

This clonotype was recorded at least ten times. The chain has TRBV11-2 and TRBJ2-1; D perhaps matches TRBD1 (5 bases). Germline CDR1 reads SGHAT; CDR2 reads FQNNGV. This CDR3 is built from 15 residues. V was pared by 3 bases and J by 5 bases, with 14 bases between. CDR3 protein: CASSFGQGRHNEQFF. In DNA, the CDR3 is TGTGCCAGCAGCTTCGGGCAGGGCAGACACAATGAGCAGTTCTTC.

This clonotype was observed many times. The V gene is TRBV18, the J gene TRBJ2-7; TRBD1 is a possible D gene (6 bases). There are 13 residues in the CDR3. The ends were cut back, 1 base at V and 3 bases at J, with 7 bases in the middle. Germline CDR1 and CDR2: KGHSH and LQKENI. In DNA, the CDR3 is TGTGCCAGCTCACCACGACAGGACTACGAGCAGTACTTC. As protein: CASSPRQDYEQYF. The complete variable domain, with remaining parts taken from reference TRBV18 and TRBJ2-7, reads NAGVMQNPRHLVRRRGQEARLRCSPMKGHSHVYWYRQLPEEGLKFMVYLQKENIIDESGMPKERFSAEFPKEGPSILRIQQVVRGDSAAYFCASSPRQDYEQYFGPGTRLTVT.

This clonotype was observed a few times. This chain uses TRBV25-1 with TRBJ1-4, with D possibly matching TRBD1 (6 bases). The germline CDR1 and CDR2 sequences are MGHDK and SYGVNS. V dropped 1 base and J dropped 8 bases, with 11 bases sitting between them. The CDR3 has 14 amino acids. In DNA, the CDR3 is TGTGCCAGCAGTGAATCCCGGGGGACAGAAAAACTGTTTTTT. Amino acid sequence: CASSESRGTEKLFF.

V is TRBV28 and J is TRBJ1-5, with D unresolved. Trimming removed 3 bases from V and 2 bases from J, with 8 bases in between. The length of the CDR3 is 14 residues. Germline assignment: CDR1 MDHEN and CDR2 SYDVKM. CDR3 amino acids: CASSFYGGNQPQHF. The DNA of the CDR3 is TGTGCCAGCAGTTTCTACGGGGGCAATCAGCCCCAGCATTTT.

To note about this clonotype: This may arise from a read error, as a much more abundant clone is one base away. The chain is built from TRBV5-1 and TRBJ2-5; TRBD2 aligns across 9 bases. Germline V gene data show CDR1 as SGHRS and CDR2 as YFSETQ. CDR3 length: 14 residues. Germline trimming cut 3 bases from V and 10 bases from J; bases unmatched to any gene: 10. CDR3 protein: CASSWDSGGDGQYF. DNA for the CDR3: TGCGCCAGCAGCTGGGATAGCGGGGGCGATGGCCAGTACTTC.